This T cell receptor beta chain was identified during a study of blood T cell repertoires in COVID-19 (dated by TCRdb to about 2020). Regarding the study in general: Samples from collaborators originated in the United States, Italy and Spain and spanned both the acute and convalescent phases of COVID-19. The repertoires were released in a freely available public database intended as a resource for research on the immune response to SARS-CoV-2. Where available, HLA class I and class II types were obtained from metadata supplied by the sample provider rather than from assay-based typing. The material from the prospective study consisted of cDNA or gDNA derived from T cells, B-cell-depleted T cells, or PBMCs. Deeply sampled blood TCRbeta repertoires from subjects exposed to, actively infected with, or recovered from COVID-19 were included in the dataset. The samples were drawn from two sources: the first 160 participants of the ongoing ImmuneRACE study, and some 1,300 subjects contributed by 6 global collaborators. The sample metadata nearly always contained a de-identified subject ID, COVID-19 status, age in years and sex. Findings and caveats that apply to the study as a whole: The amount of clinical and demographic metadata varied by source and participant and was provided uncurated.

In the prospective study, participants were about 18 to 100 years old, resided in about two dozen geographic areas of the United States, and were enrolled through a virtual design. In the prospective study, participants were assigned to cohorts based on the clinical history participants reported in a screening survey and a study questionnaire. Each participant in the prospective study had whole blood, serum and a nasopharyngeal or oropharyngeal swab collected by mobile phlebotomists. Over a roughly two-month period, participants in the prospective study had the option of providing additional blood draws and questionnaires. Prospective study blood samples were shipped either frozen or at room temperature before DNA extraction. The immunoSEQ Assay, a bias-controlled multiplex PCR, was used to amplify TCRbeta CDR3 regions from genomic DNA. As for the original processing: Within the assay, amplification of reference gene primers was used to estimate how many nucleated cells each sample contained. To quantify the absolute abundance of each unique TCRbeta CDR3 rearrangement, sequence reads were collapsed and filtered. For each sample, productive Simpson clonality was calculated as the square root of Simpson's diversity index across productive rearrangements. Entries here come from immuneACCESS through TCRdb and include only in-frame sequences with V and J called. Some clones fail to appear in such tables; in the studies checked, an unresolved V gene covers under half of the shortfall, and the cause of the remainder is unknown. V and J calls and clone size follow that table, whereas D and trimming were derived from the DNA. Within this sample are roughly 250,000 clones, with 87% of them counted one time only. The biggest ten clones account for about 6% of the sample.

In the case of this clone: Its antigen is currently not known. Base-call qualities are not available, and no considerably larger clone is one nucleotide away.

Specimen: PBMCs or T cells enriched from blood (not recorded which). This receptor was taken from a woman in her 30s with acute COVID-19.

CDR3 region: CASSSTNSPLHF. The DNA sequence is given as TGTGCCAGCAGCTCTACTAATTCACCCCTCCACTTT. The chain employs TRBV28 and TRBJ1-6; the D gene is unclear. The cysteine opens and the phenylalanine closes a CDR3 of 12 amino acids. CDR3 DNA is the only sequence kept; it has 36 bases, read in frame from the first base. For CDR1 and CDR2, the germline V gene lists MDHEN and SYDVKM. V and J are truncated by 6 bases and 6 bases respectively, leaving an intervening sequence of 6 bases.